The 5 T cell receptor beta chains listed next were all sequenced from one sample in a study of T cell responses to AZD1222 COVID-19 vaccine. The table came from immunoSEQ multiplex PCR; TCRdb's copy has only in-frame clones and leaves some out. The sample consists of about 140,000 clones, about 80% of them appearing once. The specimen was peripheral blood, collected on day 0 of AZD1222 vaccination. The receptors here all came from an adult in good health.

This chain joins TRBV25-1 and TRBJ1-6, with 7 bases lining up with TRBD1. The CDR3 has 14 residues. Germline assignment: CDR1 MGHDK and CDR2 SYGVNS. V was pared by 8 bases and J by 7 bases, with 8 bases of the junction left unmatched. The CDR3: CASSIGTVNSPLHF. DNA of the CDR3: TGTGCCAGCTCCATCGGGACAGTCAATTCACCCCTCCACTTT.

In DNA form, the CDR3 reads TGTGCCAGCAGTTATTCAGGGCCGGGGGGTGAAAAACTGTTTTTT. It encodes CASSYSGPGGEKLFF. V is TRBV6-5 and J is TRBJ1-4; possible D gene TRBD1, 5 bases. Germline V lookup: CDR1 MNHEY, CDR2 SVGAGI. Between the trimmed V and J ends, which lost 3 bases and 7 bases, there was a span of 15 bases. The length of the CDR3 is 15 residues.

CDR3 in DNA: TGCGCCAGCAGCTTGTTCGGGACAGGGGATCCAGATACGCAGTATTTT. Translation gives CASSLFGTGDPDTQYF. The V and J genes are TRBV5-1 and TRBJ2-3; 10 bases are a match to TRBD1. With 1 base clipped from V and 4 bases from J, the junction kept 6 bases outside the gene matches. This CDR3 has 16 amino acids. The germline gives CDR1 SGHRS, CDR2 YFSETQ. The full variable domain, with the rest looked up from reference TRBV5-1 and TRBJ2-3, is KAGVTQTPRYLIKTRGQQVTLSCSPISGHRSVSWYQQTPGQGLQFLFEYFSETQRNKGNFPGRFSGRQFSNSRSEMNVSTLELGDSALYLCASSLFGTGDPDTQYFGPGTRLTVL.

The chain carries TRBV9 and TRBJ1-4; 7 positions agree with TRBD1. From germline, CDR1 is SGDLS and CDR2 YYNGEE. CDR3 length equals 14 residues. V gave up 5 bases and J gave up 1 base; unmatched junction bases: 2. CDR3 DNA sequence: TGTGCCAGCAGTGACAGGGAAACTAATGAAAAACTGTTTTTT. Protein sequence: CASSDRETNEKLFF.

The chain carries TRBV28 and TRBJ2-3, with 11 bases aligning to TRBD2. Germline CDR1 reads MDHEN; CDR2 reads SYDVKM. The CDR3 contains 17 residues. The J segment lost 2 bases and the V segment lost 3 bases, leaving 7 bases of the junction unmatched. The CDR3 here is CASSLWASGGHTDTQYF. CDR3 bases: TGTGCCAGCAGTTTGTGGGCTAGCGGGGGGCACACAGATACGCAGTATTTT. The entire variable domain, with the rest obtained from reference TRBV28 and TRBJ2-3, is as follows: DVKVTQSSRYLVKRTGEKVFLECVQDMDHENMFWYRQDPGLGLRLIYFSYDVKMKEKGDIPEGYSVSREKKERFSLILESASTNQTSMYLCASSLWASGGHTDTQYFGPGTRLTVL.